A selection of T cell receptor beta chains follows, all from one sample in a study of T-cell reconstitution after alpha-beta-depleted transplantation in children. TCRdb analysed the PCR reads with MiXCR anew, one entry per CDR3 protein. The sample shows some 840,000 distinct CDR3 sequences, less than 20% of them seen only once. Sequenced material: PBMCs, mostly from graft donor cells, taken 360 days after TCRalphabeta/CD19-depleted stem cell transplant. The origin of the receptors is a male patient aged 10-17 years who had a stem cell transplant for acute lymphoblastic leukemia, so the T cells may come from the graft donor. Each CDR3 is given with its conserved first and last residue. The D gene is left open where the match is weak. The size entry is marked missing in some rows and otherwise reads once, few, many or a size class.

CDR3 DNA: TGCGCCAGCAGCTATCCCCCCCTAGCGGGTAACTCCTACAATGAGCAGTTCTTC; CDR3 protein: CASSYPPLAGNSYNEQFF; clone size: many; D gene: TRBD2; V gene: TRBV5-1; J gene: TRBJ2-1
CDR3 DNA: TGTGCCAGCAGCTTATTAGGACTAGCGGGAAAAACGGATTTC; CDR3 protein: CASSLLGLAGKTDF; clone size: few; D gene: TRBD2; V gene: TRBV7-8; J gene: TRBJ2-7
CDR3 DNA: TGTGCCAGCAGTTTAGGCCCGTATTACGAGCAGTACTTC; CDR3 protein: CASSLGPYYEQYF; clone size: -; D gene: -; V gene: TRBV12-3/TRBV12-4; J gene: TRBJ2-7
CDR3 DNA: TGCAGCGTTGCTCGATCTAGCGGATCCTACGAGCAGTACTTC; CDR3 protein: CSVARSSGSYEQYF; clone size: -; D gene: TRBD2; V gene: TRBV29-1; J gene: TRBJ2-7
CDR3 DNA: TGTGCCAGCAGCCAGACAGGGCAGAAGACCCAGTACTTC; CDR3 protein: CASSQTGQKTQYF; clone size: -; D gene: TRBD1; V gene: TRBV2; J gene: TRBJ2-5
CDR3 DNA: TGTGCCAGCAGTGAATCCCACGAGCAGTACTTC; CDR3 protein: CASSESHEQYF; clone size: many; D gene: -; V gene: TRBV25-1; J gene: TRBJ2-7
CDR3 DNA: TGTGCCAGCACCGGAGGGGCTGAAGCTTTCTTT; CDR3 protein: CASTGGAEAFF; clone size: many; D gene: -; V gene: TRBV12-3/TRBV12-4; J gene: TRBJ1-1
CDR3 DNA: TGCGCCAGCAGCCAGGGACCGTTGGCGCCCCAGCATTTT; CDR3 protein: CASSQGPLAPQHF; clone size: few; D gene: -; V gene: TRBV5-1; J gene: TRBJ1-5
CDR3 DNA: TGTGCCAGCAGCTTAGCGCCTCGAGATACAAACCCGGAGCTGTTTTTT; CDR3 protein: CASSLAPRDTNPELFF; clone size: -; D gene: -; V gene: TRBV7-6; J gene: TRBJ2-2
CDR3 DNA: TGTGCCAGTAAGGGGACAGGGCTTAATCAGCCCCAGCATTTT; CDR3 protein: CASKGTGLNQPQHF; clone size: -; D gene: TRBD1; V gene: TRBV19; J gene: TRBJ1-5
CDR3 DNA: TGCGCCAGCCACTTCGACAGTCCCTACGAGCAGTACTTC; CDR3 protein: CASHFDSPYEQYF; clone size: -; D gene: -; V gene: TRBV5-1; J gene: TRBJ2-7
CDR3 DNA: TGTGCCACCAGCAGACCGGGCTTTTTCTATGGCTACACCTTC; CDR3 protein: CATSRPGFFYGYTF; clone size: -; D gene: -; V gene: TRBV15; J gene: TRBJ1-2
CDR3 DNA: TGCGCCAGCAGCCTTGTATGGGTTGAGCAGTTCTTC; CDR3 protein: CASSLVWVEQFF; clone size: few; D gene: -; V gene: TRBV5-1; J gene: TRBJ2-1
CDR3 DNA: TGTGCCAGCAGCATATTTACAGGGACCTCATCACCCCTCCACTTT; CDR3 protein: CASSIFTGTSSPLHF; clone size: few; D gene: -; V gene: TRBV7-2; J gene: TRBJ1-6
CDR3 DNA: TGTGCCAGCAGGGGGGACATGGCATCCGCGAACACTGAAGCTTTCTTT; CDR3 protein: CASRGDMASANTEAFF; clone size: -; D gene: -; V gene: TRBV12-3/TRBV12-4; J gene: TRBJ1-1